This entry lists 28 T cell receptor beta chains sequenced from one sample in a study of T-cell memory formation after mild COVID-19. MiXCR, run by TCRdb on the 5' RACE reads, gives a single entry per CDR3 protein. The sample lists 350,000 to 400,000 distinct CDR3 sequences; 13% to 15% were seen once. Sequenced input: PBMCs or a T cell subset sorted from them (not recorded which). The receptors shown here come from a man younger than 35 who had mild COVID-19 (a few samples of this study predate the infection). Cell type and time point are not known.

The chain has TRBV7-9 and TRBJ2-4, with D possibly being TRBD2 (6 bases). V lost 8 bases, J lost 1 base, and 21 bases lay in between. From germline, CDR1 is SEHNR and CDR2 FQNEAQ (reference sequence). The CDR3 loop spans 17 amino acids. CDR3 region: CASASVSGGFAKNIQYF. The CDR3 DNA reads TGTGCCAGCGCCTCAGTATCCGGGGGATTCGCCAAAAACATTCAGTACTTC. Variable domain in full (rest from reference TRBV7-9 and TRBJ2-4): DTGVSQNPRHKITKRGQNVTFRCDPISEHNRLYWYRQTLGQGPEFLTYFQNEAQLEKSRLLSDRFSAERPKGSFSTLEIQRTEQGDSAMYLCASASVSGGFAKNIQYFGAGTRLSVL.

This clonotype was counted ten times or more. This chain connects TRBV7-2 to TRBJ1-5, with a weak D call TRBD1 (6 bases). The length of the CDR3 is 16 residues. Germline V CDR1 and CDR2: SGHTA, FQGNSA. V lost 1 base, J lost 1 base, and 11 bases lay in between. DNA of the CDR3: TGTGCCAGCAGCTTAGGTGGGGGGCGAAGCAATCAGCCCCAGCATTTT. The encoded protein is CASSLGGGRSNQPQHF. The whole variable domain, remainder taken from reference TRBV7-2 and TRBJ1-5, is GAGVSQSPSNKVTEKGKDVELRCDPISGHTALYWYRQSLGQGLEFLIYFQGNSAPDKSGLPSDRFSAERTGGSVSTLTIQRTQQEDSAVYLCASSLGGGRSNQPQHFGDGTRLSIL.

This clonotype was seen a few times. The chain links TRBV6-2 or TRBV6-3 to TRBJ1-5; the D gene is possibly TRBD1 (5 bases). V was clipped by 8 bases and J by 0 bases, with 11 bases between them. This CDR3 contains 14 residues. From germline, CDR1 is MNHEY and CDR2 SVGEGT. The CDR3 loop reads CASAGGNSNQPQHF. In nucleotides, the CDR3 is TGTGCCAGCGCCGGGGGGAATAGCAATCAGCCCCAGCATTTT.

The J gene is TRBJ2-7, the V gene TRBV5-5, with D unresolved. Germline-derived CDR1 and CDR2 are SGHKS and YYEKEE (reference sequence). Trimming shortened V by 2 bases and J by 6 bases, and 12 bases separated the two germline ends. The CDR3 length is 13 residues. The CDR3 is CASSLSASGEQYV. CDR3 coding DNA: TGTGCCAGCAGCTTATCGGCATCGGGCGAGCAGTACGTC.

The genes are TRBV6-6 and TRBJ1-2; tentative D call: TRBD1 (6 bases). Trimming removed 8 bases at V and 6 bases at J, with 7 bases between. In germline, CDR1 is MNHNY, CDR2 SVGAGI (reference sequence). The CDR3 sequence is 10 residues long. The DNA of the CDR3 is TGTGCCAGCTACAGGGATGGCTACACCTTC. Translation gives CASYRDGYTF.

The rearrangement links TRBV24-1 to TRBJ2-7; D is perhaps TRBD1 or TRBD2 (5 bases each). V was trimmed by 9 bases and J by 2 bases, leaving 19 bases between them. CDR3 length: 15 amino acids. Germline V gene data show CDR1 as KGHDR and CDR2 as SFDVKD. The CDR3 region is CATSGPGRNTYEQYV. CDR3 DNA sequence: TGTGCCACCTCAGGCCCAGGGAGAAATACCTACGAGCAGTACGTC.

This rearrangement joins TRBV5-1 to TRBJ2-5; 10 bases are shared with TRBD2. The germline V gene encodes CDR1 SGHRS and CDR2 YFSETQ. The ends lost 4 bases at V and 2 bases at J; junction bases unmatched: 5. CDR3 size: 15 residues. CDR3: CASSKGLAVQETQYF. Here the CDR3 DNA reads TGCGCCAGCAGCAAAGGACTAGCGGTACAAGAGACCCAGTACTTC.

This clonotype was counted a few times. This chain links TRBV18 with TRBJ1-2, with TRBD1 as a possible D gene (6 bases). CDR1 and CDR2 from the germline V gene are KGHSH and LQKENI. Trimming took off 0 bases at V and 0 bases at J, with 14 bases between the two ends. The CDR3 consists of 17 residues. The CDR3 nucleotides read TGTGCCAGCTCACCACCCGGACAGAGGGAGACTAACTATGGCTACACCTTC. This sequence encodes CASSPPGQRETNYGYTF. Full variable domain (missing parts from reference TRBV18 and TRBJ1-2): NAGVMQNPRHLVRRRGQEARLRCSPMKGHSHVYWYRQLPEEGLKFMVYLQKENIIDESGMPKERFSAEFPKEGPSILRIQQVVRGDSAAYFCASSPPGQRETNYGYTFGSGTRLTVV.

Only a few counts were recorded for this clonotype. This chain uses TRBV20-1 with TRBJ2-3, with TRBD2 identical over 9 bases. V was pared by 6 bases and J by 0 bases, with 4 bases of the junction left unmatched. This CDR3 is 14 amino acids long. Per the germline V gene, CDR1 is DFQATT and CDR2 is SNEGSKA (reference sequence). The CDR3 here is CSAKTSGSTDTQYF. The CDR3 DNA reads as TGCAGTGCAAAGACTAGCGGTAGCACAGATACGCAGTATTTT.

The CDR3 spells CASSPQGGGTEAFF. CDR3 DNA sequence: TGTGCCAGCAGCCCCCAGGGAGGGGGCACTGAAGCTTTCTTT. The V and J genes are TRBV7-2 and TRBJ1-1, with D possibly TRBD1 on 6 matching bases. Germline V lookup: CDR1 SGHTA, CDR2 FQGNSA. Trimming left V 5 bases short and J 4 bases short, with 14 bases between. This CDR3 has 14 amino acids.

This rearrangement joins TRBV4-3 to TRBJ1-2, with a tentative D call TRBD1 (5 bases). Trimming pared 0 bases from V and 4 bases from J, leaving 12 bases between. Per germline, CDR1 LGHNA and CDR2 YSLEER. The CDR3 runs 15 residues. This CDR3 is CASSQDAGAGYGYTF. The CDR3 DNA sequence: TGCGCCAGCAGCCAAGATGCCGGGGCTGGCTATGGCTACACCTTC.

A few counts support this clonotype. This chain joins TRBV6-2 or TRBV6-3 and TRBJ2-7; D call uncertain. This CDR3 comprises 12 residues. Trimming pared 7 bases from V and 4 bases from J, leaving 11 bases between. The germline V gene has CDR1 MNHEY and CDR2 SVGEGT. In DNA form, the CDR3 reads TGTGCCAGCAACGAAACGCCATACGAGCAGTACTTC. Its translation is CASNETPYEQYF.

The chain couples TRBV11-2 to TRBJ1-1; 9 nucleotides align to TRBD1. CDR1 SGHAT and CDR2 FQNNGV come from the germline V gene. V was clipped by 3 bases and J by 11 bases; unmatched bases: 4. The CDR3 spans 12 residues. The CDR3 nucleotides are TGTGCCAGCAGCTTCCGGACAGGGGATGCTTTCTTT. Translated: CASSFRTGDAFF.

CDR3 bases: TGTGCCAGCAGCGACCGGGACAGAGGGAATCTCTATGGCTACACCTTC. It specifies CASSDRDRGNLYGYTF. V is TRBV9 and J is TRBJ1-2; 7 bases are a match to TRBD1. CDR1 and CDR2 from the germline V gene are SGDLS and YYNGEE. This CDR3 is 16 amino acids long. J gave up 4 bases and V 3 bases, and 12 bases lay outside the gene matches.

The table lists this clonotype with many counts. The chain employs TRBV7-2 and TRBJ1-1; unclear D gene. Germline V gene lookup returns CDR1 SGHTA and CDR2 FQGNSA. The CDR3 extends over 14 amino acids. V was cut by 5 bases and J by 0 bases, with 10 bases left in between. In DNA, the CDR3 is TGTGCCAGCAGCCCCTTCGGCTTGAACACTGAAGCTTTCTTT. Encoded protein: CASSPFGLNTEAFF.

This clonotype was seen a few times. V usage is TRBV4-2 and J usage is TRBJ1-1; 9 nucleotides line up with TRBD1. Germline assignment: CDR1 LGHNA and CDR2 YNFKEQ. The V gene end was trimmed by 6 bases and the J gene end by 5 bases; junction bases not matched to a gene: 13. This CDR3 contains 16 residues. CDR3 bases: TGTGCCAGCAGGCAGACTCCTACAGGGGGCGCGACTGAAGCTTTCTTT. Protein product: CASRQTPTGGATEAFF.

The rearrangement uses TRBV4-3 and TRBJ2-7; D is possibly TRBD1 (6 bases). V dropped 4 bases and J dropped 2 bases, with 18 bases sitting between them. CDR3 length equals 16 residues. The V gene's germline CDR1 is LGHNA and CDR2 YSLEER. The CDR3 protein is CASSPRDKDLTYEQYV. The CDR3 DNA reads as TGCGCCAGCAGCCCCCGGGACAAAGACCTAACCTACGAGCAGTACGTC.

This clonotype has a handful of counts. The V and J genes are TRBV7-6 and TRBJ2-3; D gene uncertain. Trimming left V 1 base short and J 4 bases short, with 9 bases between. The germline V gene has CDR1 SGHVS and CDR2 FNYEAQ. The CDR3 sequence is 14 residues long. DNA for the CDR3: TGTGCCAGCAGCTTAGTCGCGAACGCAGATACGCAGTATTTT. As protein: CASSLVANADTQYF.

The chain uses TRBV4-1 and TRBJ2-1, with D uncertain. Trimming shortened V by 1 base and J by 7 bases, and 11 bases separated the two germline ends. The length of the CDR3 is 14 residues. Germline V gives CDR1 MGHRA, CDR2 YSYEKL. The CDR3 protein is CASSQAVGLNEQFF. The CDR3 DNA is TGCGCCAGCAGCCAAGCCGTGGGCCTGAATGAGCAGTTCTTC.

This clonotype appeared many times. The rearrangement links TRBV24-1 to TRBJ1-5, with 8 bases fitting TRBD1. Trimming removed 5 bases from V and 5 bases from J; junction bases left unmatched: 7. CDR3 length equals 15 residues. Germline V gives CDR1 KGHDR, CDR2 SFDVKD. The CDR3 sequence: CATSGTDRGDQPQHF. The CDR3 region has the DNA TGTGCCACCAGTGGGACCGACAGGGGCGATCAGCCCCAGCATTTT.

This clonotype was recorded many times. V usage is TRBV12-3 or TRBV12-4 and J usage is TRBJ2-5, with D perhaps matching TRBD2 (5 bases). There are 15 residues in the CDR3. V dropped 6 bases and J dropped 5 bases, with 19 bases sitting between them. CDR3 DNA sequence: TGTGCCAGCAGCCGACGGGTGTACGGGGTGGAGACCCAGTACTTC. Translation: CASSRRVYGVETQYF.

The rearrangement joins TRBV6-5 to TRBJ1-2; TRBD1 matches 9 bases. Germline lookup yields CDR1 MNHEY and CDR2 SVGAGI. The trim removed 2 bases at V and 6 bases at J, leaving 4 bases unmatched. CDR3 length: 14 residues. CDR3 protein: CASSYGTGIDGYTF. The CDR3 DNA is TGTGCCAGCAGTTACGGGACAGGGATCGATGGCTACACCTTC.

The CDR3 sequence: CAISEQGDYEQYV. As DNA, the CDR3 is TGTGCCATCAGTGAACAGGGGGACTACGAGCAGTACGTC. This chain uses TRBV10-3 with TRBJ2-7; the match to TRBD1 covers 8 bases. The germline V gene has CDR1 ENHRY and CDR2 SYGVKD. V lost 3 bases and J lost 3; bases outside the gene matches: 1. This CDR3 spans 13 amino acids.

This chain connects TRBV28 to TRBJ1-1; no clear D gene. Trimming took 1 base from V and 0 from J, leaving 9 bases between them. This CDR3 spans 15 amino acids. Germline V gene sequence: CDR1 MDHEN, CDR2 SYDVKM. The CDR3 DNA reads TGTGCCAGCAGTTTATTCACAGCTATGAACACTGAAGCTTTCTTT. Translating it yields CASSLFTAMNTEAFF.

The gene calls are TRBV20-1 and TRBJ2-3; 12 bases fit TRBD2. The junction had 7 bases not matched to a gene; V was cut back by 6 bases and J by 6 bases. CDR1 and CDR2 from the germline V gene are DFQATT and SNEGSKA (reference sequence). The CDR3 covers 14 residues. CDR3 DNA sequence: TGCAGTGCCCGAGGGGGGACTAGCGGGGATACGCAGTATTTT. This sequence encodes CSARGGTSGDTQYF.

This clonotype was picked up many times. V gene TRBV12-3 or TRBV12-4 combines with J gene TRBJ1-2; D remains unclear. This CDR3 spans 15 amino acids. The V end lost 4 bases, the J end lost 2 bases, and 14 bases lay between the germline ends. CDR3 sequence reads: CASSSSGGINYGYTF. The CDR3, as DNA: TGTGCCAGCAGTTCCTCGGGAGGTATAAACTATGGCTACACCTTC.

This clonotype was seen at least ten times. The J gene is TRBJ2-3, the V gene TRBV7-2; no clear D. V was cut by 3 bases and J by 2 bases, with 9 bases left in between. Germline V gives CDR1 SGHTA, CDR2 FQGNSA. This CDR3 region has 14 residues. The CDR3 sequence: CASSFGYYTDTQYF. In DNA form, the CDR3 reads TGTGCCAGCAGCTTCGGTTATTACACAGATACGCAGTATTTT.

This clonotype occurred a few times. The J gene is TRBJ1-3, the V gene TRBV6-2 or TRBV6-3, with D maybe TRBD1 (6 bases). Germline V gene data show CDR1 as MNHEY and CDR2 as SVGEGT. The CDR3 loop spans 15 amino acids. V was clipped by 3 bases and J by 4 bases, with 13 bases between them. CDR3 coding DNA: TGTGCCAGCAGTTATTCGGGGGCGTACGGAAACACCATATATTTT. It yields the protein CASSYSGAYGNTIYF.